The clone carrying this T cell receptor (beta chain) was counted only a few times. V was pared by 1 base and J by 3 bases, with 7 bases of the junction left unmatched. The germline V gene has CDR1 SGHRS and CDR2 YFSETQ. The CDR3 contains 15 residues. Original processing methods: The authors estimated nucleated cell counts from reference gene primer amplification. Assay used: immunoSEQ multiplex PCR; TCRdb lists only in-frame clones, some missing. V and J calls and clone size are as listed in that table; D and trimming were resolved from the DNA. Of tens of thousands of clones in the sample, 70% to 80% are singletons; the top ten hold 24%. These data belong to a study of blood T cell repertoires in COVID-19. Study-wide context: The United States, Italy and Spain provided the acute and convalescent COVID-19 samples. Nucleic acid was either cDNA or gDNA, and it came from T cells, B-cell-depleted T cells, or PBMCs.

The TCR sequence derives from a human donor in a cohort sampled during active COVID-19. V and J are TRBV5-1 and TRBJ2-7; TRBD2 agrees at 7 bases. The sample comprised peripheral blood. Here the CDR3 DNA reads TGCGCCAGCAGCTTGCTGGCTAGCGGAAACTACGAGCAGTACTTC. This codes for CASSLLASGNYEQYF.